This T cell receptor beta chain was found in a study of T cells in Graves' hyperthyroidism and ophthalmopathy. The V end lost 4 bases, the J end lost 2 bases, and 9 bases lay between the germline ends. The CDR3 has 13 amino acids. Amplification targeted TCR beta CDR3 regions from RNA transcripts. The HTBI primer set was used in a first-round RT-PCR of the TCR CDR3. TCRdb processed the multiplex PCR reads anew with MiXCR; each CDR3 protein has one entry. The data show fewer than 450,000 distinct CDR3 sequences, about 15% seen once. This clonotype was detected many times. Specimen: blood. The genes are TRBV12-3 or TRBV12-4 and TRBJ2-7; D perhaps matches TRBD2 (6 bases). This TCR derives from a woman aged 25 to 39 with Graves' hyperthyroidism that later progressed to Graves' ophthalmopathy. CDR3 sequence reads: CASSSGGTYEQYF. DNA of the CDR3: TGTGCCAGCAGTTCTGGGGGGACCTACGAGCAGTACTTC.